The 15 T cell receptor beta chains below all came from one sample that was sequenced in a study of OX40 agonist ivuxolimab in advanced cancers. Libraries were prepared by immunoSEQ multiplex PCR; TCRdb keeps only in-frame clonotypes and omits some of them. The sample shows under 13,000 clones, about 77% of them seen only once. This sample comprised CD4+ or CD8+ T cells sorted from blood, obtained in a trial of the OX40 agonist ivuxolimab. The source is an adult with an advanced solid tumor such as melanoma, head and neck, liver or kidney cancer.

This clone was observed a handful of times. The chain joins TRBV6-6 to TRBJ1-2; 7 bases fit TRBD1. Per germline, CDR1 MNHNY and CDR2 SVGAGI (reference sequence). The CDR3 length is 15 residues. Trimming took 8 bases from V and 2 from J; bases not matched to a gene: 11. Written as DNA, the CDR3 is TGTGCCAGCCATACCCGGGACAGTGCCAACTATGGCTACACCTTC. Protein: CASHTRDSANYGYTF.

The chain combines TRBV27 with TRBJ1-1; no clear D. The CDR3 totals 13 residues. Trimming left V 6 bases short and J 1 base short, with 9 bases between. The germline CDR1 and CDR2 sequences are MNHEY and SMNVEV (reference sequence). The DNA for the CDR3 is TGTGCCAGCAGCTCGAGGAAGAACACTGAAGCTTTCTTT. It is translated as CASSSRKNTEAFF.

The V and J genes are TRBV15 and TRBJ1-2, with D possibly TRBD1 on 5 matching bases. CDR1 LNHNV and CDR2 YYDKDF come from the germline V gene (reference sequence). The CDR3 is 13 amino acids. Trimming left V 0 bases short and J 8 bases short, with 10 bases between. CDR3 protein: CATSRDRVKGYTF. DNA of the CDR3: TGTGCCACCAGCAGAGACAGGGTAAAGGGCTACACCTTC.

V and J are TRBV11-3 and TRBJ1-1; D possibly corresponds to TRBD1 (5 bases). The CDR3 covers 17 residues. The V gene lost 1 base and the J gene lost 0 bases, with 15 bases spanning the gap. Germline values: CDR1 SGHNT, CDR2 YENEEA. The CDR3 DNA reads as TGTGCCAGCAGCTTAGGGGGCGTCGGGGCCTTGAACACTGAAGCTTTCTTT. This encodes CASSLGGVGALNTEAFF.

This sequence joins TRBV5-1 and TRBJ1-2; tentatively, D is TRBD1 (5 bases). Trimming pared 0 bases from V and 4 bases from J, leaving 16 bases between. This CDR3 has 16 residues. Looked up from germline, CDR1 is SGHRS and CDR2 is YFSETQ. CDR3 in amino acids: CASSLDLLGRVYGYTF. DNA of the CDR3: TGCGCCAGCAGCTTGGATTTATTGGGACGAGTCTATGGCTACACCTTC.

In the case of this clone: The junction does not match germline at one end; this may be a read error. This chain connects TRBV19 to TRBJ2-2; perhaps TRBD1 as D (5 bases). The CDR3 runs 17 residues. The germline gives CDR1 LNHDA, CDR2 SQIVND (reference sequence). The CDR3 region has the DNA TGTGCCAGTAGTATATTTAACTGGGGCCCGAACCCCGGGGAGCTGTTTTTT. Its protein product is CASSIFNWGPNPGELFF.

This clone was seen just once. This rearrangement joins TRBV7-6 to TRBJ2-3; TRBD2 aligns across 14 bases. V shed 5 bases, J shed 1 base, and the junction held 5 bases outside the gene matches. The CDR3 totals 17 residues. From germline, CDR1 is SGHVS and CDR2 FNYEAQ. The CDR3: CASSRGLAGAGTDTQYF. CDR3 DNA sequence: TGTGCCAGCAGCCGGGGACTAGCGGGAGCCGGCACAGATACGCAGTATTTT.

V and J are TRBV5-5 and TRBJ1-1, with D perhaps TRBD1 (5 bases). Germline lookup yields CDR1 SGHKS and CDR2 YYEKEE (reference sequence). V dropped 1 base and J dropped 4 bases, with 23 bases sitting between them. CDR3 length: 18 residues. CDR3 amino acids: CASSLFDSGYIRSTEAFF. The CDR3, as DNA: TGTGCCAGCAGCTTGTTTGACTCAGGGTATATCAGAAGCACTGAAGCTTTCTTT. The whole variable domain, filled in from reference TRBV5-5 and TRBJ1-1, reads DAGVTQSPTHLIKTRGQQVTLRCSPISGHKSVSWYQQVLGQGPQFIFQYYEKEERGRGNFPDRFSARQFPNYSSELNVNALLLGDSALYLCASSLFDSGYIRSTEAFFGQGTRLTVV.

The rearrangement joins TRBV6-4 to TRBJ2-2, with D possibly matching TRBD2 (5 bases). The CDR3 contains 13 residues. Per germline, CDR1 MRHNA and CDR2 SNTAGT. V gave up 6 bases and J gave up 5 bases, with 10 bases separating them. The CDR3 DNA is TGTGCCAGCAGCCCGGACTCGACCGGGGAGCTGTTTTTT. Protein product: CASSPDSTGELFF.

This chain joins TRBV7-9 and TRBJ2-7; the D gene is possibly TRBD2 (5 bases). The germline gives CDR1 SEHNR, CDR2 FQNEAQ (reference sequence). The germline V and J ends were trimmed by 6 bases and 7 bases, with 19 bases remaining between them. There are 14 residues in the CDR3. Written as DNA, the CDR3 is TGTGCCAGCAGAACGGGGTACCCCTTGAGTGAGCAGTACTTC. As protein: CASRTGYPLSEQYF. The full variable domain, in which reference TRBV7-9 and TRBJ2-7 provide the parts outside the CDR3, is DTGVSQNPRHKITKRGQNVTFRCDPISEHNRLYWYRQTLGQGPEFLTYFQNEAQLEKSRLLSDRFSAERPKGSFSTLEIQRTEQGDSAMYLCASRTGYPLSEQYFGPGTRLTVT.

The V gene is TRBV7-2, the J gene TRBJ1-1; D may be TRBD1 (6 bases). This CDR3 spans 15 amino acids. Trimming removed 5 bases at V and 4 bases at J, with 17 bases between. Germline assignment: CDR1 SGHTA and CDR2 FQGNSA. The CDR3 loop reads CASSQVTGLGTEAFF. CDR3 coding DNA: TGTGCCAGCAGCCAAGTCACAGGGCTGGGCACTGAAGCTTTCTTT.

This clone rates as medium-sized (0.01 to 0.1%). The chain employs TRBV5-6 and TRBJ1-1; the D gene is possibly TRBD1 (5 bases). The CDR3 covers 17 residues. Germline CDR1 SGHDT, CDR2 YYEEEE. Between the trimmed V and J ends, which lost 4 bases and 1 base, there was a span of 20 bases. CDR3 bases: TGTGCCAGCAGCCTCCCCTTCAGGGCTCTAAGGAACACTGAAGCTTTCTTT. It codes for CASSLPFRALRNTEAFF.

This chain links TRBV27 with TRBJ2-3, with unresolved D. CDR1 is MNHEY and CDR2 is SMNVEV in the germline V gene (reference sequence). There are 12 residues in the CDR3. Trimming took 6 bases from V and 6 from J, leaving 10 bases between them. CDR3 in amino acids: CASSPLLDTQYF. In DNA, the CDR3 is TGTGCCAGCAGCCCCCTTCTGGATACGCAGTATTTT.

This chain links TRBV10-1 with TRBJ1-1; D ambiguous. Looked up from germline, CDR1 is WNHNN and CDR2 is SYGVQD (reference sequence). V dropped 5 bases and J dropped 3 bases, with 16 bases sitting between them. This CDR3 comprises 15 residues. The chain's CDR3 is CASSSDTTEDTEAFF. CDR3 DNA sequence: TGCGCCAGCAGTTCCGACACCACTGAGGACACTGAAGCTTTCTTT.

The CDR3 region is CSVEDLGSSGELFF. CDR3 DNA: TGCAGCGTTGAAGATTTAGGCTCTTCTGGGGAGCTGTTTTTT. The chain recombines TRBV29-1 with TRBJ2-2, with no clear D. The CDR3 spans 14 residues. Between the trimmed V and J ends, which lost 0 bases and 8 bases, there was a span of 13 bases. CDR1 SQVTM and CDR2 ANQGSEA come from the germline V gene.